This TCR beta chain stems from a study of lymphopenia after photon versus proton radiotherapy (dated by TCRdb to the late 2010s). For the study in its entirety: The study compared the immunological effects of photon versus proton radiation therapy in patients with gastrointestinal tumors who developed high-grade lymphopenia. The cohort included 15 to 20 patients with gastrointestinal tumors who developed lymphopenia after receiving either photon or proton therapy. The goal of the study was to characterize the differences between the two radiation modalities in how they affect the immune system.

Library construction relied on the immunoSEQ multiplex PCR assay. T cell repertoires were profiled with deep sequencing of rearranged TCR beta loci together with multiparametric flow cytometry. The immuneACCESS repertoire file appears here via TCRdb, limited to in-frame rearrangements. These files lack a portion of the clones; in checked studies, under half of the deficit traces to unresolved V genes, and the cause of the others is not known. The sample contains about 6,700 clones, roughly 77% of them found a single time. About half of the sample lies in the top ten. This clone is described as hyperexpanded (1% or more). Its binding antigen is unknown. No base quality values were provided; no much bigger clone lies one nucleotide off. Study-wide findings and limitations: After the lymphocyte count nadir, oligoclonal expansion, especially of CD8+ Temra cells, was observed in photon-treated repertoires, and the drop in diversity was driven by this expansion. Across the cohort, an inverse correlation was found between a larger post-nadir drop in TCR diversity and overall survival time among patients who died. The authors looked at the survival association only in patients who died, and they framed better survival with proton therapy as a possibility rather than a demonstrated result. Relative stability during treatment was observed in proton-treated patients, whereas loss of naive T cells and TCR diversity and gain of effector/memory populations were observed in photon-treated patients.

V is shortened by 11 bases, J by 7 bases, and the region joining them spans 20 bases. The germline V gene provides CDR1 MNHEY and CDR2 SVGAGI. The CDR3 runs 14 residues from the cysteine to the phenylalanine. CDR3 DNA is the only sequence kept; it has 42 bases, read in frame from the first base. The rearrangement joined TRBV6-5 to TRBJ1-4; no D gene call is confident. The source material was peripheral blood, sampled from a patient treated with photon-based radiotherapy. The receptor's source is a man in his thirties or forties with gastric cancer. The CDR3 has the sequence CASGRPEGSEKLFF. The DNA sequence is TGTGCCTCCGGCCGCCCGGAAGGGTCTGAAAAACTGTTTTTT.